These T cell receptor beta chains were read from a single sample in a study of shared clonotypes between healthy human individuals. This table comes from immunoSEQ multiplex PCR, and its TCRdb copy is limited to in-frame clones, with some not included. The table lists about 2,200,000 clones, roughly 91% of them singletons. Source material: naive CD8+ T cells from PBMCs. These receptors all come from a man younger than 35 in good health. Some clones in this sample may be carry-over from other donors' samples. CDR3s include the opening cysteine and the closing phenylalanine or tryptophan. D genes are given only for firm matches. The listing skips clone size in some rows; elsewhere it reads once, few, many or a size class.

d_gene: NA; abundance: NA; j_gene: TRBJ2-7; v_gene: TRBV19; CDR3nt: TGTGCCAGTAGTTTCTCAGGGTCCCCCTACGAGCAGTACTTC; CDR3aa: CASSFSGSPYEQYF
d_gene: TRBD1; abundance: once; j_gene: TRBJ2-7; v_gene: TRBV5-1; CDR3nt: TGCGCCAGCAGCTTGGGACAGGGGTTGTTCTACGAGCAGTACTTC; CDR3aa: CASSLGQGLFYEQYF
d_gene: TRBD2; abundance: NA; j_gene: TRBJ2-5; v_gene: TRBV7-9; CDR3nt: TGTGCCAGCAGCCTTCCCCGGGGGGTCGGAGAGACCCAGTACTTC; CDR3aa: CASSLPRGVGETQYF
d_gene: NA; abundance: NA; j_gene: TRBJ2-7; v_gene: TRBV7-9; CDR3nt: TGTGCCAGCAGCTTAGTAGGGGCCTACGAGCAGTACTTC; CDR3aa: CASSLVGAYEQYF
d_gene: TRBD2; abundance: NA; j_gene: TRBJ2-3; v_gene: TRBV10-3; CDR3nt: TGTGCCATCAGTCTCGGACTAGCGGGAGGCCCAGATACGCAGTATTTT; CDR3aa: CAISLGLAGGPDTQYF
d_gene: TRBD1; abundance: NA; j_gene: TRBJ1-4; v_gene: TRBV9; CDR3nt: TGTGCCAGCAGCGGAGGACAGGGGGTCGGAGAAAAACTGTTTTTT; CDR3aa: CASSGGQGVGEKLFF
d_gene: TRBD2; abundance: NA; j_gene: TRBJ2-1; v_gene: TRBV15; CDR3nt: TGTGCCACCAGCAGTGCGGGGGTCTCCTACAATGAGCAGTTCTTC; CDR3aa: CATSSAGVSYNEQFF
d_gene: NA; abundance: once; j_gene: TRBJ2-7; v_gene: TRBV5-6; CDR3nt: TGTGCCAGCAGCTTGGAGGGCAGCCTCTACGAGCAGTACTTC; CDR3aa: CASSLEGSLYEQYF
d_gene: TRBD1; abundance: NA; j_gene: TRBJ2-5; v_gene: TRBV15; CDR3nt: TGTGCCACCAGTCTAAGGGGGCTGGGGGAGACCCAGTACTTC; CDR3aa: CATSLRGLGETQYF
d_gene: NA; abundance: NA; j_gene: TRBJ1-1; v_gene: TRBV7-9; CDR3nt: TGTGCCAGCAGCTCCCTTCGGGCAGGGAGGGGGAACACTGAAGCTTTCTTT; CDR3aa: CASSSLRAGRGNTEAFF
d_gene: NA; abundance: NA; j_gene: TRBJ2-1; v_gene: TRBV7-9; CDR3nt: TGTGCCAGCAGCTCCCCGGAGGGAGCCTACAATGAGCAGTTCTTC; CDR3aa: CASSSPEGAYNEQFF
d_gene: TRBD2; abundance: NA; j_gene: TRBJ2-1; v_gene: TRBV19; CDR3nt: TGTGCCAGTAGTAGGCTAGCGGGAGGGTTCAATGAGCAGTTCTTC; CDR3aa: CASSRLAGGFNEQFF
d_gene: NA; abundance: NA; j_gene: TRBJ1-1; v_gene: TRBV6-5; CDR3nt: TGTGCCACCGGACGTACAGGGAAAACTGAAGCTTTCTTT; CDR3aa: CATGRTGKTEAFF
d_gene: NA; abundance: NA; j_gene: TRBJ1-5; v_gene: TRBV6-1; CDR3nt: TGTGCCAGCAGTGAAGTCGGAGGGGGTCTGGGTCAGCCCCAGCATTTT; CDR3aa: CASSEVGGGLGQPQHF
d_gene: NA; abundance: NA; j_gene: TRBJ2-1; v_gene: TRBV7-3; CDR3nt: TGTGCCAGCAGCTTATTAGGAGGACGAGGAAATGAGCAGTTCTTC; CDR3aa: CASSLLGGRGNEQFF
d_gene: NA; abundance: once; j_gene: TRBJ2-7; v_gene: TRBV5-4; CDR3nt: TGTGCCAGCAGCTTGGATATTGGGGAGCAGTACTTC; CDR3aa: CASSLDIGEQYF
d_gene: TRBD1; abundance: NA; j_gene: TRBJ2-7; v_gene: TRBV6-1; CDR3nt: TGTGCCAGCAGTGAAGGGACAGGGAATTTCTACGAGCAGTACTTC; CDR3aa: CASSEGTGNFYEQYF
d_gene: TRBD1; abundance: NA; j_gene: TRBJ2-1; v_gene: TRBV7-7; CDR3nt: TGTGCCAGCAGCCGGGACAGGGGAAATGAGCAGTTCTTC; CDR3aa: CASSRDRGNEQFF
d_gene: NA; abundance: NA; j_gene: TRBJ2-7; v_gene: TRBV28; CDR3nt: TGTGCCAGCAGTTTAGTTCGTCGGGGTACGGCCTACGAGCAGTACTTC; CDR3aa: CASSLVRRGTAYEQYF
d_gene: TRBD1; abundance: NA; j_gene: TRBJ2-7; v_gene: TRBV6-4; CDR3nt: TGTGCCAGCAGTCCCACCGGGACAGGGGACTACGAGCAGTACTTC; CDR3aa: CASSPTGTGDYEQYF
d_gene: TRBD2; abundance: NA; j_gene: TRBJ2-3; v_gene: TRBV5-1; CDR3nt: TGCGCCAGCAGCCTGGGACTAGCGGGAGCACCAGATACGCAGTATTTT; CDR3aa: CASSLGLAGAPDTQYF
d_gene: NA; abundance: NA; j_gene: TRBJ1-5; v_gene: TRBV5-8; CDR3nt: TGTGCCAGCAGCTCCGACATTAGCAATCAGCCCCAGCATTTT; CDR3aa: CASSSDISNQPQHF
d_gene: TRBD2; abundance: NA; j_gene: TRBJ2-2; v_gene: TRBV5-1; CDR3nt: TGCGCCAGCAGCCCCGGGACTAGCGTCTACACCGGGGAGCTGTTTTTT; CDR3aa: CASSPGTSVYTGELFF
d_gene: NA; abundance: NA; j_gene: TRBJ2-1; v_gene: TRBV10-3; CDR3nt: TGTGCCATCAGTGACGCCGGGACTCCATATTCCTACAATGAGCAGTTCTTC; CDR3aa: CAISDAGTPYSYNEQFF
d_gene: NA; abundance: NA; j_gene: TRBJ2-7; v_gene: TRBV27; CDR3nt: TGTGCCAGCGGGGCATTAGGGACAGGACTAGACTACGAGCAGTACTTC; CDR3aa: CASGALGTGLDYEQYF
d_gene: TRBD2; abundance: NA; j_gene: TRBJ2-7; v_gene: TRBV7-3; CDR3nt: TGTGCCAGCAGCTTTGCGGGAGGGCGAGACGAGCAGTACTTC; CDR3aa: CASSFAGGRDEQYF
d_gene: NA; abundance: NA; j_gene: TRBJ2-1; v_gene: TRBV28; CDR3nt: TGTGCCAGCAGCCCGGATTCCCTCTACAATGAGCAGTTCTTC; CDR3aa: CASSPDSLYNEQFF
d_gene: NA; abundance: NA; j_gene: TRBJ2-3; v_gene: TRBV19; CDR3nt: TGTGCCAGTAGTGGGGGGATAACTAGCACAGATACGCAGTATTTT; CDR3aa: CASSGGITSTDTQYF
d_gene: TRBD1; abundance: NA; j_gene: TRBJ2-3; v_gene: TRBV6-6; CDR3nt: TGTGCCAGCAGGAGATACAGGGGGCTCACAGATACGCAGTATTTT; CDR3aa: CASRRYRGLTDTQYF
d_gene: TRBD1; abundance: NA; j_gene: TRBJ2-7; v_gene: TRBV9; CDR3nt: TGTGCCAGCAGCCAACAGGGGGACTACGAGCAGTACTTC; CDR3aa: CASSQQGDYEQYF
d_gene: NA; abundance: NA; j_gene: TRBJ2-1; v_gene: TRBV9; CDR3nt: TGTGCCAGCAGCGTAGTTGCTAGTGGCTATGAGCAGTTCTTC; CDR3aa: CASSVVASGYEQFF
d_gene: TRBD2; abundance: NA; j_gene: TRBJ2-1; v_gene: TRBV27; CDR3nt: TGTGCCAGCAGTTTAATTCTGGCTAGCGGGAGTGGAAATGAGCAGTTCTTC; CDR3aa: CASSLILASGSGNEQFF
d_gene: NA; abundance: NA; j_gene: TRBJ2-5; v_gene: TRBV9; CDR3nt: TGTGCCAGCAGCGTAGTTGGTTCACAAGAGACCCAGTACTTC; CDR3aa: CASSVVGSQETQYF
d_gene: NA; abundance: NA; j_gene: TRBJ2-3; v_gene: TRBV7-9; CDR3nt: TGTGCCAGCAGCTTAGCGAGGGTAGAAGAGGCAGATACGCAGTATTTT; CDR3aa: CASSLARVEEADTQYF
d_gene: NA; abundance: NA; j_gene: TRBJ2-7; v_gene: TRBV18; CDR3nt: TGTGCCAGCTCGCTGGGGGGACTGAGCGGCCACCCTTCTTACGAGCAGTACTTC; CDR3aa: CASSLGGLSGHPSYEQYF
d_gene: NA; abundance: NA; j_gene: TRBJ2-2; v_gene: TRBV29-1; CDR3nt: TGCAGCGCCGCATCCGGGGAGCTGTTTTTT; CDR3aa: CSAASGELFF
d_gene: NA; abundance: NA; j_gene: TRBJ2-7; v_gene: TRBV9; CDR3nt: TGTGCCAGCAGCCGTGACAGAAATTCCGAGCAGTACTTC; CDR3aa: CASSRDRNSEQYF
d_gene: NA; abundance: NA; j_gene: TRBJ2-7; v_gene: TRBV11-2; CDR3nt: TGTGCCAGCAGCTTAGTAAACTCCTACGAGCAGTACTTC; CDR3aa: CASSLVNSYEQYF
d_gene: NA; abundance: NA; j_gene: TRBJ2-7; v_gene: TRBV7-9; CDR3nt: TGTGCCAGCAGCACGGAGGATGAGGACGGATACGAGCAGTACTTC; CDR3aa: CASSTEDEDGYEQYF
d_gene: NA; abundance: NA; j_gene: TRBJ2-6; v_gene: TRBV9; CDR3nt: TGTGCCAGCAGCGAGGCTTTTGGGGCCAACGTCCTGACTTTC; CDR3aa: CASSEAFGANVLTF
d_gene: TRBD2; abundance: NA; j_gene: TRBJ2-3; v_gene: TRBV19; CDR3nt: TGTGCCAGTAGTATAGTAGCGGGAGATACGCAGTATTTT; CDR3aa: CASSIVAGDTQYF
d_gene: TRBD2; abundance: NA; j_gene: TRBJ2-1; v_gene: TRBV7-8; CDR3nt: TGTGCCAGCAGCTTTACCGCCGGAAGAATTATACAAGCGGGAGTCTCCTACAATGAGCAGTTCTTC; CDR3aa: CASSFTAGRIIQAGVSYNEQFF
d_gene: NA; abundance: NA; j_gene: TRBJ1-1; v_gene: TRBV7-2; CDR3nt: TGTGCCAGCAGCTTAGCGTCGCGGGGCTGGACTGAAGCTTTCTTT; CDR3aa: CASSLASRGWTEAFF
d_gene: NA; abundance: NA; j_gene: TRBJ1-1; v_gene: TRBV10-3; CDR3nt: TGTGCCATCAACGAGAGGGGGAACACTGAAGCTTTCTTT; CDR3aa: CAINERGNTEAFF
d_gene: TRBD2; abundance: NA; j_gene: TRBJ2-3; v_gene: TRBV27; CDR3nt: TGTGCCAGCAGTTTATCCCGAGGTAGCGGGAGGTCCCTTACCAACACAGCTACGCAGTATTTT; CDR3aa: CASSLSRGSGRSLTNTATQYF
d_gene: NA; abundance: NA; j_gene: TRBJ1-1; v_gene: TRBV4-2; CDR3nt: TGTGCCAGCAGCCAAGATGCGGGGAACACTGAAGCTTTCTTT; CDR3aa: CASSQDAGNTEAFF
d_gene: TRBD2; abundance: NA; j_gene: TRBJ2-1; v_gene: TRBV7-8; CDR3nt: TGTGCCAGCAGCACAACAGGCGAGGGGACTAGGAGGTTAAGATTGGGTGAGCAGTTCTTC; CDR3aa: CASSTTGEGTRRLRLGEQFF
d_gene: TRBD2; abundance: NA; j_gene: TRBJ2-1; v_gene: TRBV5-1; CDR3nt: TGCGCCAGCAGCCTAAACGCGACTAGCCGGCGGCGCGAGCAGTTCTTC; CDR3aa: CASSLNATSRRREQFF
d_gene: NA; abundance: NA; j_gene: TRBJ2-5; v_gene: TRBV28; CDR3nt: TGTGCCAGCAGTTTACCAGGGGCGGGAGAGACCCAGTACTTC; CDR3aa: CASSLPGAGETQYF
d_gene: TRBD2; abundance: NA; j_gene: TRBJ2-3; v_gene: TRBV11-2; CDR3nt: TGTGCCAGCAGCTTCCCACCCCATTGGCGGGAGGTGGCAGATACGCAGTATTTT; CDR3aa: CASSFPPHWREVADTQYF
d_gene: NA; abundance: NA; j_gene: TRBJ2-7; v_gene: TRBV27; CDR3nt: TGTGCCAGCAGTCCCCCCGGTCCCCAACCGGGGAACTACGAGCAGTACTTC; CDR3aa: CASSPPGPQPGNYEQYF
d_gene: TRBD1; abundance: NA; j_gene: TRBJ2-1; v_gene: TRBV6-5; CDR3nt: TGTGCCAGCAGTTTACAGGGGCATGAGCAGTTCTTC; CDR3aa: CASSLQGHEQFF
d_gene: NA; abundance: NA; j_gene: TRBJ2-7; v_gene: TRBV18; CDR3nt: TGTGCCAGCTCACCAGGGAGGACGTCCTACGAGCAGTACTTC; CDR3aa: CASSPGRTSYEQYF
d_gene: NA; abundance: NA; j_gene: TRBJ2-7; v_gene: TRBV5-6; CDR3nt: TGTGCCAGCAGCTCCACTCTCAGCTACGAGCAGTACTTC; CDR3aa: CASSSTLSYEQYF
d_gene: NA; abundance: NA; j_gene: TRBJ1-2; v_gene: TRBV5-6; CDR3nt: TGTGCCAGCAGCTTGGGAGGGGGTGGCTACACCTTC; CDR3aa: CASSLGGGGYTF
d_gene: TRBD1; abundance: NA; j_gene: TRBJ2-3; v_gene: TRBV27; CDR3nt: TGTGCCAGCAGTTTATTGGACAGGGGGATCGCAGATACGCAGTATTTT; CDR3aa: CASSLLDRGIADTQYF
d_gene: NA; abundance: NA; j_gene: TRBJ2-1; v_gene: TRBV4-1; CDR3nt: TGCGCCAGCAGCCAAGATCAGGGTTATGAGCAGTTCTTC; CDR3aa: CASSQDQGYEQFF
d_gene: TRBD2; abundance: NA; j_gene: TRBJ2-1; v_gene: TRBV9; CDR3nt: TGTGCCAGCAGCAGTGGGACTAGCGGGAGATTACATGAGCAGTTCTTC; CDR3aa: CASSSGTSGRLHEQFF